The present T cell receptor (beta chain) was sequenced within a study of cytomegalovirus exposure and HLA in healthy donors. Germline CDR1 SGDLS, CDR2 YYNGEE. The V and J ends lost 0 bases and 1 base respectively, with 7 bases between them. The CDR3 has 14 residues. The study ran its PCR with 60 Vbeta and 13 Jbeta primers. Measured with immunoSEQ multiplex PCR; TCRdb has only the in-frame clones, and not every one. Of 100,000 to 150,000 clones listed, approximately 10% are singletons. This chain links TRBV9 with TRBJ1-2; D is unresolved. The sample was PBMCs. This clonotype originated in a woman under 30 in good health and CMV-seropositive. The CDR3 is CASSVGENNYGYTF. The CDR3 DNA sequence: TGTGCCAGCAGCGTAGGAGAGAATAACTATGGCTACACCTTC.